This T cell receptor (beta chain) came from a study of OX40 agonist ivuxolimab in advanced cancers. Study outcomes and limitations: Averaging showed that CD8+ T cells had more expanded clones than CD4+ did.

Baseline was the first blood sampling point, followed by cycle 4 day 1 and cycle 7 day 1. The CDR3 runs 14 residues. Trimming pared 5 bases from V and 4 bases from J, leaving 11 bases between. CDR1 and CDR2 from the germline V gene are SGHVS and FQNEAQ. Comment on this clone: Its antigen is currently unknown.

TCRdb's copy holds only in-frame clones and misses some; the assay was immunoSEQ multiplex PCR. The table lists about 45,000 clones, approximately 91% of them singletons. The receptor was derived from an adult with an advanced solid tumor such as melanoma, head and neck, liver or kidney cancer. V is TRBV7-8 and J is TRBJ2-2; D unclear. The sample here was CD4+ or CD8+ T cells sorted from blood, taken in a trial of the OX40 agonist ivuxolimab. CDR3 nucleotide sequence: TGTGCCAGCAGCCAGCTCGACCCCACCGGGGAGCTGTTTTTT. This gives the protein CASSQLDPTGELFF. Together with reference TRBV7-8 and TRBJ2-2, the CDR3 gives the full variable domain: GAGVSQSPRYKVAKRGQDVALRCDPISGHVSLFWYQQALGQGPEFLTYFQNEAQLDKSGLPSDRFFAERPEGSVSTLKIQRTQQEDSAVYLCASSQLDPTGELFFGEGSRLTVL.